Described below is a single T cell receptor beta chain sequence and its context. Antigen unknown. Data came from immunoSEQ multiplex PCR; TCRdb stores just in-frame clones and leaves some out. The sample carries some 110,000 clones, about four fifths recorded once. The CDR3 runs to 14 residues. Germline V gene data show CDR1 as MGHRA and CDR2 as YSYEKL. V was clipped by 7 bases and J by 10 bases, with 20 bases between them. The data belong to a study of T cell responses to AZD1222 COVID-19 vaccine. Notes on the study in general: Breadth and depth of Spike-specific TCRs rose after two AZD1222 doses. Among vaccine-associated CD4 TCRs, coverage spanned spike, with dominance at 160-218 and 743-854. Clonal diversity was possibly underestimated, and the donors were mostly white British, with more females. Only five to seven AZD1222 recipients tested seropositive at baseline.

The V call is TRBV4-1, the J call TRBJ2-1; D possibly corresponds to TRBD2 (6 bases). The source of this sequence is an adult in good health. The source was peripheral blood, collected on day 0 of AZD1222 vaccination. The chain's CDR3 is CASTASGGRGEQFF. CDR3 nucleotide sequence: TGCGCCAGCACCGCAAGCGGAGGGAGAGGAGAGCAGTTCTTC.